This TCR beta chain emerged from a study of post-analysis software for immune sequencing data. The library was made from cDNA and included unique molecular identifiers. TCRdb itself ran the PCR reads through MiXCR, one entry per CDR3 protein. The profile shows about 620,000 distinct CDR3 sequences, about 44% of them singletons. The TCR originated in a girl aged 10 to 17 with multiple sclerosis. The specimen was blood.

CDR3 protein: CASSPGGPDYEQYF. DNA for the CDR3: TGTGCCAGCAGTCCCGGAGGGCCGGACTACGAGCAGTACTTC. V and J are TRBV6-6 and TRBJ2-7; perhaps TRBD2 as D (6 bases). Germline V lookup: CDR1 MNHNY, CDR2 SVGAGI (reference sequence). This CDR3 region has 14 residues. Trimming removed 5 bases from V and 3 bases from J, with 14 bases in between.